This T cell receptor (beta chain) is drawn from a study of monozygotic twins with inflammatory bowel disease. Regarding the study as a whole: IBD patients, compared with healthy twins, shared fewer clonotypes with others (especially with disease activity).

Worth noting for this clonotype: Its specificity is not known.

The V gene's germline CDR1 is SGHTA and CDR2 FQGTGA. This CDR3 contains 15 residues. TCRdb reprocessed the 5' RACE reads; each CDR3 protein has one entry and no DNA is given. This listing includes around 100,000 distinct CDR3 sequences. Sequenced material: blood. V and J are TRBV7-3 and TRBJ2-6; without DNA, the TCRdb call of TRBD1 cannot be checked. This receptor was identified in a human donor with ulcerative colitis or Crohn's disease, or a healthy co-twin of an affected twin (not recorded which). CDR3 amino acids: CASRPDRTGANVLTF.